Following are 28 T cell receptor beta chains from one sample sequenced in a study of response to subunit inactivated influenza vaccine. TCRdb called the RT-PCR reads again in MiXCR, with one record for every CDR3 protein. The sample lists fewer than 800,000 distinct CDR3 sequences; around 14% were seen once. Material: PBMCs from blood, obtained 12 days after vaccination. Receptors originate from a man aged 50-59 years who received an inactivated influenza vaccine.

This clonotype appeared a few times. J is TRBJ2-1 and V is TRBV30; D possibly corresponds to TRBD2 (5 bases). Trimming stripped 0 bases from V and 0 bases from J, with 12 bases between. Germline V CDR1 and CDR2: GTSNPN, SVGIG (reference sequence). The CDR3 is made up of 16 amino acids. CDR3 in DNA: TGTGCCTGGAGTGTAAGCGGACTGAGCTCCTACAATGAGCAGTTCTTC. Protein product: CAWSVSGLSSYNEQFF.

CDR3 protein: CASSRNWGPETQYF. The CDR3 DNA is TGTGCCAGCAGTCGGAACTGGGGGCCGGAGACCCAGTACTTC. V is TRBV28 and J is TRBJ2-5; the D gene is possibly TRBD1 (6 bases). Trimming pared 5 bases from V and 5 bases from J, leaving 15 bases between. The CDR3 loop spans 14 amino acids. CDR1 and CDR2 from the germline V gene are MDHEN and SYDVKM.

In its sample, this clonotype was seen a few times. The chain combines TRBV7-2 with TRBJ1-1; D is unresolved. Trimming removed 5 bases from V and 3 bases from J, with 16 bases in between. The CDR3 has 15 residues. CDR1 SGHTA and CDR2 FQGNSA come from the germline V gene. This CDR3 is CASSTVLVGHTEAFF. Here the CDR3 DNA reads TGTGCCAGCAGCACGGTTCTGGTCGGCCACACTGAAGCTTTCTTT.

This clonotype has a count of ten or more. The chain combines TRBV10-3 with TRBJ1-5; D is unresolved. V lost 4 bases, J lost 4 bases, and 5 bases lay in between. This CDR3 is built from 12 residues. Germline assignment: CDR1 ENHRY and CDR2 SYGVKD. The CDR3 nucleotides are TGTGCCATCAGTGGGGTAAATCAGCCCCAGCATTTT. It yields the protein CAISGVNQPQHF.

This clonotype showed up just a few times. V usage is TRBV29-1 and J usage is TRBJ2-3; D is undetermined. V was trimmed by 3 bases and J by 0 bases, leaving 10 bases between them. The CDR3 runs to 14 residues. Germline V gene lookup returns CDR1 SQVTM and CDR2 ANQGSEA. CDR3 in amino acids: CSVDKRASTDTQYF. CDR3 coding DNA: TGCAGCGTTGATAAGAGAGCTAGCACAGATACGCAGTATTTT.

This rearrangement joins TRBV15 to TRBJ2-1, with D perhaps matching TRBD2 (6 bases). This CDR3 comprises 15 residues. The V gene's germline CDR1 is LNHNV and CDR2 YYDKDF (reference sequence). Trimming left V 0 bases short and J 12 bases short, with 18 bases between. This CDR3 reads CATSRDGSSGELQFF. For the CDR3, the DNA is TGTGCCACCAGCAGAGACGGTTCCTCGGGGGAATTGCAGTTCTTC.

J is TRBJ2-3 and V is TRBV20-1; the D call may be TRBD1 or TRBD2 (5 bases each). This CDR3 spans 13 amino acids. Germline V CDR1 and CDR2: DFQATT, SNEGSKA (reference sequence). V gave up 6 bases and J gave up 6 bases, with 16 bases separating them. CDR3 nucleotide sequence: TGCAGTGCAGCGAGCCCGGGGCGGGATACGCAGTATTTT. Its translation: CSAASPGRDTQYF.

The chain couples TRBV5-1 to TRBJ2-3; the D is unclear. V lost 0 bases and J 0 bases, leaving 17 bases between the germline ends. From germline, CDR1 is SGHRS and CDR2 YFSETQ. The CDR3 totals 18 residues. The CDR3 coding sequence is TGCGCCAGCAGCTTGGCCTTACGGAGAAAGACTAGCACAGATACGCAGTATTTT. Protein: CASSLALRRKTSTDTQYF.

The chain couples TRBV7-6 to TRBJ2-2; 8 bases are shared with TRBD1. J lost 1 base, V lost 3 bases, and 4 bases had no gene match. The CDR3 is 16 residues long. Germline CDR1 is SGHVS and CDR2 is FNYEAQ. The CDR3 nucleotides read TGTGCCAGCAGCTTTGGACAGGGCGGGAACACCGGGGAGCTGTTTTTT. Its protein is CASSFGQGGNTGELFF.

The chain combines TRBV30 with TRBJ1-2, with a weak D call TRBD1 (6 bases). The length of the CDR3 is 14 residues. V lost 0 bases, J lost 2 bases, and 10 bases lay in between. The germline CDR1 and CDR2 sequences are GTSNPN and SVGIG (reference sequence). The CDR3 is CAWSVHRVNYGYTF. The CDR3 DNA is TGTGCCTGGAGTGTACACAGGGTAAACTATGGCTACACCTTC.

The chain joins TRBV29-1 to TRBJ2-1; D gene uncertain. CDR1 and CDR2 from the germline V gene are SQVTM and ANQGSEA. V was pared by 1 base and J by 8 bases, with 15 bases between. This CDR3 is 14 amino acids long. CDR3 nucleotides: TGCAGCGTTGAAGGTATGAAACTGGTTGATGAGCAGTTCTTC. Its translation: CSVEGMKLVDEQFF.

The chain recombines TRBV11-2 with TRBJ2-1, with 10 positions matching TRBD2. The CDR3 is 16 amino acids. Looked up from germline, CDR1 is SGHAT and CDR2 is FQNNGV. The V and J ends lost 0 bases and 4 bases, in that order; junction bases with no gene match: 3. The chain's CDR3 is CASSLDLAGVYNEQFF. The DNA of the CDR3 is TGTGCCAGCAGCTTAGATCTAGCGGGGGTTTACAATGAGCAGTTCTTC.

The sample holds many counts of this clonotype. The CDR3 DNA follows: TGTGCCAGCCGCCCCATGGGGGGCGCCTATGGCTACACCTTC. Translation gives CASRPMGGAYGYTF. The V gene is TRBV5-6, the J gene TRBJ1-2; the D gene is possibly TRBD1 (6 bases). The CDR3 extends over 14 amino acids. Per the germline V gene, CDR1 is SGHDT and CDR2 is YYEEEE. V shed 7 bases and J shed 4 bases, with 17 bases lying between them.

This clonotype was counted a few times. The chain recombines TRBV7-2 with TRBJ2-3; D may correspond to TRBD1 or TRBD2 (5 bases each). The length of the CDR3 is 15 residues. The V gene lost 5 bases and the J gene lost 2 bases, with 14 bases spanning the gap. Germline V gene data show CDR1 as SGHTA and CDR2 as FQGNSA. For the CDR3, the DNA is TGTGCCAGCAGCACGTCCGGGACCAACACAGATACGCAGTATTTT. This codes for CASSTSGTNTDTQYF.

The CDR3 loop is CSVGPGQGQWGYTF. The DNA for the CDR3 is TGCAGCGTCGGACCAGGACAGGGGCAGTGGGGCTACACCTTC. The chain is built from TRBV29-1 and TRBJ1-2; TRBD1 matches 9 bases. Trimming at V came to 6 bases and at J to 8 bases, leaving 13 bases not matched to a gene. The CDR3 is 14 residues long. Germline CDR1 reads SQVTM; CDR2 reads ANQGSEA.

This clonotype came up a few times. This rearrangement joins TRBV5-1 to TRBJ2-1, with 8 bases identical to TRBD2. Germline V gene lookup returns CDR1 SGHRS and CDR2 YFSETQ. V shed 0 bases and J 10 bases; nucleotides not matched to a gene: 12. This CDR3 contains 16 residues. CDR3 loop: CASSLALAGGPREQFF. DNA for the CDR3: TGCGCCAGCAGCTTGGCCTTGGCGGGGGGCCCCCGGGAGCAGTTCTTC.

The rearrangement uses TRBV4-3 and TRBJ2-7; unclear D gene. The length of the CDR3 is 14 residues. Germline lookup yields CDR1 LGHNA and CDR2 YSLEER. V was shortened by 0 bases and J by 6 bases, with 12 bases between the two germline ends. The CDR3 loop reads CASSQDTYSSEQYF. The CDR3 region has the DNA TGCGCCAGCAGCCAAGATACATATTCGAGCGAGCAGTACTTC.

The chain uses TRBV7-9 and TRBJ2-2; 8 bases agree with TRBD1. V lost 2 bases to trimming and J lost 4 bases; unmatched junction nucleotides: 6. Germline V gives CDR1 SEHNR, CDR2 FQNEAQ (reference sequence). The CDR3 runs 16 residues. For the CDR3, the DNA is TGTGCCAGCAGCTTAAGAACAGGGGGAGGCACCGGGGAGCTGTTTTTT. This sequence encodes CASSLRTGGGTGELFF. The complete variable domain, with remaining parts taken from reference TRBV7-9 and TRBJ2-2, reads DTGVSQNPRHKITKRGQNVTFRCDPISEHNRLYWYRQTLGQGPEFLTYFQNEAQLEKSRLLSDRFSAERPKGSFSTLEIQRTEQGDSAMYLCASSLRTGGGTGELFFGEGSRLTVL.

This CDR3 is CASSQGAMGSPLHF. The CDR3 bases are TGTGCCAGCTCACAGGGGGCGATGGGTTCACCCCTCCACTTT. The chain joins TRBV19 to TRBJ1-6; 9 bases match TRBD1. Per the germline V gene, CDR1 is LNHDA and CDR2 is SQIVND (reference sequence). The V and J ends lost 9 bases and 9 bases, in that order; junction bases with no gene match: 9. This CDR3 has 14 residues.

V gene TRBV6-2 or TRBV6-3 combines with J gene TRBJ2-1; 10 bases map to TRBD2. Trimming cost V 2 bases and J 7 bases; bases outside gene matches: 5. The CDR3 contains 15 residues. CDR1 is MNHEY and CDR2 is SVGEGT in the germline V gene. In nucleotides, the CDR3 is TGTGCCAGCAGTTACCTAGCGGGAGCCGGGAATGAGCAGTTCTTC. Its translation: CASSYLAGAGNEQFF.

The chain carries TRBV20-1 and TRBJ1-2; 7 bases match TRBD1. The CDR3 runs to 14 residues. Germline V CDR1 and CDR2: DFQATT, SNEGSKA (reference sequence). V gave up 5 bases and J gave up 4 bases; unmatched junction bases: 10. The CDR3 is CSAGGDSTRYGYTF. In nucleotides, the CDR3 is TGCAGTGCTGGGGGGGACAGCACGCGCTATGGCTACACCTTC.

This clonotype was found a few times. The V gene is TRBV20-1, the J gene TRBJ2-3; 12 positions agree with TRBD2. The CDR3 sequence is 15 residues long. The V and J ends lost 5 bases and 4 bases, in that order; junction bases with no gene match: 7. CDR1 is DFQATT and CDR2 is SNEGSKA in the germline V gene (reference sequence). CDR3 sequence: CSAVRLAGVSDTQYF. As DNA, the CDR3 is TGCAGTGCTGTGAGACTAGCGGGAGTTTCAGATACGCAGTATTTT.

The chain couples TRBV5-5 to TRBJ1-2, with 10 positions matching TRBD1. J gave up 8 bases and V 0 bases, and 7 bases lay outside the gene matches. Germline CDR1 reads SGHKS; CDR2 reads YYEKEE (reference sequence). The CDR3 has 15 residues. The DNA for the CDR3 is TGTGCCAGCAGCTTGGAGGGGACAGGGGCGAAAGGCTACACCTTC. This codes for CASSLEGTGAKGYTF.

This chain uses TRBV18 with TRBJ2-7; 7 bases agree with TRBD1. The ends lost 2 bases at V and 3 bases at J; junction bases unmatched: 7. The CDR3 is made up of 15 amino acids. Germline CDR1 and CDR2: KGHSH and LQKENI. The CDR3, as DNA: TGTGCCAGCTCACCAATCAACAGGGGAGTCTACGAGCAGTACTTC. The encoded protein is CASSPINRGVYEQYF.

The J gene is TRBJ2-7, the V gene TRBV5-5; possibly TRBD1 for D (6 bases). V was cut by 0 bases and J by 3 bases, with 19 bases left in between. Germline CDR1 reads SGHKS; CDR2 reads YYEKEE (reference sequence). CDR3 length equals 17 residues. Here the CDR3 DNA reads TGTGCCAGCAGCTTGGTCCTTATGAGACAGGAGAACTACGAGCAGTACTTC. Translated, it gives CASSLVLMRQENYEQYF.

This clonotype was seen a handful of times. The chain employs TRBV25-1 and TRBJ2-3; D gene ambiguous. Germline V gene sequence: CDR1 MGHDK, CDR2 SYGVNS. The CDR3 runs 14 residues. The V end lost 3 bases, the J end lost 2 bases, and 9 bases lay between the germline ends. CDR3 residues: CASSDWGITDTQYF. CDR3 nucleotides: TGTGCCAGCAGTGATTGGGGAATCACAGATACGCAGTATTTT.

There are many counts of this clonotype. The gene calls are TRBV7-9 and TRBJ1-2; D is unresolved. The V gene's germline CDR1 is SEHNR and CDR2 FQNEAQ (reference sequence). The V end was cut by 1 base, the J end by 1 base, with 1 base between. This CDR3 contains 12 residues. CDR3 coding DNA: TGTGCCAGCAGCTTAGATAACTATGGCTACACCTTC. As protein: CASSLDNYGYTF. Combining the CDR3 with reference TRBV7-9 and TRBJ1-2 gives the whole variable domain DTGVSQNPRHKITKRGQNVTFRCDPISEHNRLYWYRQTLGQGPEFLTYFQNEAQLEKSRLLSDRFSAERPKGSFSTLEIQRTEQGDSAMYLCASSLDNYGYTFGSGTRLTVV.

This clonotype was seen a few times. The CDR3 protein is CASSLEDLGQFF. DNA of the CDR3: TGTGCCAGCAGCTTAGAGGACTTAGGGCAGTTCTTC. The chain couples TRBV11-2 to TRBJ2-1, with D possibly matching TRBD2 (5 bases). Germline V lookup: CDR1 SGHAT, CDR2 FQNNGV. With 0 bases removed from V and 12 bases from J, the gap between germline ends came to 9 bases. The CDR3 length is 12 residues.